One TCR beta chain is described in this entry. The repertoire was sequenced with immunoSEQ multiplex PCR; TCRdb's copy has only in-frame clones and lacks some. The repertoire holds about 310,000 clones, with roughly 91% as singletons. The source of the sample is a study of blood T cell repertoires in COVID-19. Germline CDR1 is KGHSH and CDR2 is LQKENI. The CDR3 is made up of 13 amino acids. J was trimmed by 5 bases and V by 6 bases; bases with no gene match: 5. V is TRBV18 and J is TRBJ2-5, with 8 nucleotides matching TRBD2. Sequenced sample: peripheral blood. This clonotype originated in a man between 50 and 59 years old with active or convalescent COVID-19. CDR3: CASSGGVMETQYF. The CDR3 DNA is TGTGCCAGCTCCGGGGGGGTTATGGAGACCCAGTACTTC. Together with reference TRBV18 and TRBJ2-5, the CDR3 gives the full variable domain: NAGVMQNPRHLVRRRGQEARLRCSPMKGHSHVYWYRQLPEEGLKFMVYLQKENIIDESGMPKERFSAEFPKEGPSILRIQQVVRGDSAAYFCASSGGVMETQYFGPGTRLLVL.